This TCR beta chain was retrieved from a study of cytotoxic CD8 clonotypes in ibrutinib-treated CLL. Across the study: Following a median approximately twelve months of treatment, with a range of 6 to 36, response samples were taken. General observations from the study: Collection times varied between progressing and sustained-remission patients.

Germline V gene sequence: CDR1 SGHRS, CDR2 YFSETQ. The CDR3 contains 15 residues. V lost 5 bases, J lost 3 bases, and 9 bases stayed unmatched. Sequencing was performed with immunoSEQ multiplex PCR; in TCRdb, only in-frame clones are kept and a portion is missing. Here the sample spans roughly 180,000 clones, approximately 68% being singletons. A word on this clone: Its antigen is not known.

The TCR comes from a human donor with chronic lymphocytic leukemia. The chain has TRBV5-1 and TRBJ2-7; TRBD1 matches 9 bases. The source was PBMCs, collected after 24 months of ibrutinib treatment. The CDR3 sequence is CASSQTGTGYYEQYF. The CDR3 DNA is TGCGCCAGCAGTCAAACCGGGACAGGGTACTACGAGCAGTACTTC.